The present entry profiles one T cell receptor (beta chain) with its context. The antigen is undetermined. Only in-frame clones appear in the TCRdb table, and some are missing; sequencing was by immunoSEQ multiplex PCR. The sample lists roughly 40,000 clones; more than 70% were seen once. CDR3 length: 12 residues. V shed 2 bases and J shed 6 bases, with 8 bases lying between them. Germline V gene sequence: CDR1 SGHRS, CDR2 YFSETQ. The entry originates in a study of radiotherapy plus CTLA-4 blockade in lung cancer. For the study at large: Objective responses emerged in 15% to 20% of patients, and roughly 28% attained disease control. Findings and limits, study-wide: The authors reported that early blood T cell clone dynamics, with interferon-beta, best predicted response. Radiotherapy was combined with ipilimumab, and tumor-derived TCR clones then expanded in blood.

The input for sequencing was peripheral blood, taken from a patient treated with radiotherapy plus ipilimumab. The sequence derives from a human donor with non-small cell lung cancer that progressed on radiotherapy plus ipilimumab. The chain uses TRBV5-1 and TRBJ1-1; D unresolved. CDR3 region: CASSFSSAEAFF. CDR3 DNA: TGCGCCAGCAGCTTTTCGAGTGCTGAAGCTTTCTTT.